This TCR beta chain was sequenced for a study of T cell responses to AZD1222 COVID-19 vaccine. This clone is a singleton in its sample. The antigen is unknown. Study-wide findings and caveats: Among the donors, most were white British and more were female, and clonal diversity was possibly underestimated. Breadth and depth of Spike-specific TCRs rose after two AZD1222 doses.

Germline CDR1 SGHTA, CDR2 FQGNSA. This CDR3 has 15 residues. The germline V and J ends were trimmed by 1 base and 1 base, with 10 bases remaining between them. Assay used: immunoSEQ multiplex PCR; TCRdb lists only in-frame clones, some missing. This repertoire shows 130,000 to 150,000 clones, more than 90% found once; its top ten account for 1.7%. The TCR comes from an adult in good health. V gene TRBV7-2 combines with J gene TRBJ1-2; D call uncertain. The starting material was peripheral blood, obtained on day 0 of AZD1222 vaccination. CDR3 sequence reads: CASSLVGGINYGYTF. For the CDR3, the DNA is TGTGCCAGCAGCTTAGTCGGAGGAATTAACTATGGCTACACCTTC.